These 5 T cell receptor beta chains originate from one sample sequenced in a study of cytomegalovirus exposure and HLA in healthy donors. The PCR made use of 60 Vbeta and 13 Jbeta primers. Generated by immunoSEQ multiplex PCR, the TCRdb table keeps only in-frame clones and is missing some. This repertoire comprises more than 200,000 clones; its ten largest clones make up 0.75% to 1%. The material sequenced was PBMCs. These receptors were obtained from a woman in her 30s in good health and CMV-seropositive.

V gene TRBV10-3 combines with J gene TRBJ1-1; 10 positions agree with TRBD1. CDR1 ENHRY and CDR2 SYGVKD come from the germline V gene. J was trimmed by 5 bases and V by 10 bases; bases with no gene match: 4. The CDR3 is 12 residues long. Here the CDR3 DNA reads TGTGCCACGGACAGGGGGGATACTGAAGCTTTCTTT. Translation: CATDRGDTEAFF.

The chain recombines TRBV11-3 with TRBJ1-2; D is ambiguous. The CDR3 is 14 residues long. Deletions cut 0 bases from V and 4 bases from J, with 9 bases between. CDR1 SGHNT and CDR2 YENEEA come from the germline V gene. CDR3 sequence reads: CASSLDWQVYGYTF. CDR3 bases: TGTGCCAGCAGCTTAGATTGGCAGGTCTATGGCTACACCTTC.

The rearrangement uses TRBV5-1 and TRBJ2-1; 8 nucleotides agree with TRBD1. Germline V lookup: CDR1 SGHRS, CDR2 YFSETQ. V was clipped by 6 bases and J by 3 bases; unmatched bases: 8. This CDR3 has 15 residues. The CDR3: CASTSGTGNYNEQFF. The CDR3 DNA is TGCGCCAGCACCTCCGGGACAGGAAACTACAATGAGCAGTTCTTC.

The rearrangement uses TRBV18 and TRBJ1-3, with TRBD1 matching 8 bases. This CDR3 is built from 16 residues. Germline CDR1 reads KGHSH; CDR2 reads LQKENI. V trimming: 5 bases; J trimming: 2 bases; junction bases outside the gene matches: 8. CDR3 amino acids: CASSVQGDQTGNTIYF. As DNA, the CDR3 is TGTGCCAGCTCAGTACAGGGGGATCAGACTGGAAACACCATATATTTT.

The chain recombines TRBV2 with TRBJ2-1; possible D gene TRBD1, 6 bases. The CDR3 length is 13 residues. Germline CDR1 reads SNHLY; CDR2 reads FYNNEI. Trimming left V 6 bases short and J 4 bases short, with 10 bases between. The CDR3 loop reads CASRDSTYNEQFF. DNA of the CDR3: TGTGCCAGCAGGGACAGTACGTACAATGAGCAGTTCTTC.